The 14 T cell receptor beta chains below all came from one sample that was sequenced in a study of chemoradiotherapy in HPV16-positive cancers. The assay was immunoSEQ multiplex PCR, and TCRdb's table has in-frame clones only and misses some. The table lists some 32,000 clones, about 91% of them singletons, with under 5.5% in the top ten. Specimen: blood, collected from a patient who underwent chemoradiotherapy. These receptors were collected from a human donor with HPV-associated anogenital cancer.

The rearrangement links TRBV21-1 to TRBJ1-5; the table's TRBD1 call for D was not verified on the DNA. TRBV21-1 is noted as a pseudogene. The CDR3 totals 17 residues. The CDR3 protein is CASSKESWSGRNQPQHF. In DNA form, the CDR3 reads TGTGCCAGCAGCAAAGAGTCTTGGTCAGGGCGTAATCAGCCCCAGCATTTT.

The chain carries TRBV7-3 and TRBJ2-3, with 7 nucleotides matching TRBD2. Trimming removed 0 bases from V and 3 bases from J; junction bases left unmatched: 3. The CDR3 has 15 amino acids. Germline V gene sequence: CDR1 SGHTA, CDR2 FQGTGA. The CDR3 nucleotides are TGTGCCAGCAGCTTAACCGCGGGGGAGACAGATACGCAGTATTTT. Translating it yields CASSLTAGETDTQYF.

The chain couples TRBV5-4 to TRBJ2-4; 10 bases align to TRBD2. The length of the CDR3 is 17 residues. Trimming cost V 4 bases and J 6 bases; bases outside gene matches: 13. Germline V gives CDR1 SGHNT, CDR2 YYREEE (reference sequence). The CDR3: CASSRSSGRSWSNIQYF. CDR3 DNA: TGTGCCAGCAGCCGTTCTAGCGGGAGATCATGGTCAAACATTCAGTACTTC.

The chain is built from TRBV5-1 and TRBJ2-2; TRBD1 is a possible D gene (5 bases). CDR1 and CDR2 (germline): SGHRS, YFSETQ. The CDR3 is 17 residues long. Trimming took 2 bases from V and 6 from J, leaving 20 bases between them. CDR3 in amino acids: CASSFTPGRMLSGELFF. The CDR3 DNA follows: TGCGCCAGCAGCTTCACCCCAGGGCGTATGTTATCCGGGGAGCTGTTTTTT. The variable domain in full, with the rest retrieved from reference TRBV5-1 and TRBJ2-2, is KAGVTQTPRYLIKTRGQQVTLSCSPISGHRSVSWYQQTPGQGLQFLFEYFSETQRNKGNFPGRFSGRQFSNSRSEMNVSTLELGDSALYLCASSFTPGRMLSGELFFGEGSRLTVL.

This sequence joins TRBV2 and TRBJ1-5; no firm D call. This CDR3 comprises 13 residues. V gave up 7 bases and J gave up 3 bases, with 10 bases separating them. Germline CDR1 is SNHLY and CDR2 is FYNNEI. The DNA of the CDR3 is TGTGCCAGCACTGGGCAGTTCAATCAGCCCCAGCATTTT. Amino acid sequence: CASTGQFNQPQHF.

The chain combines TRBV5-6 with TRBJ1-6; 7 bases agree with TRBD1. The trim removed 1 base at V and 10 bases at J, leaving 5 bases unmatched. Germline assignment: CDR1 SGHDT and CDR2 YYEEEE. CDR3 length: 14 amino acids. The CDR3 spells CASSLTGESSPLHF. In DNA, the CDR3 is TGTGCCAGCAGCTTGACAGGGGAGAGCTCACCCCTCCACTTT.

This clone has just one count. The chain employs TRBV2 and TRBJ1-2; 7 bases agree with TRBD1. The CDR3 is made up of 14 amino acids. Germline-derived CDR1 and CDR2 are SNHLY and FYNNEI. CDR3 residues: CVLVRAGQNYGYTF. The CDR3 nucleotides read TGTGTCTTAGTGAGGGCGGGACAGAACTATGGCTACACCTTC.

V usage is TRBV19 and J usage is TRBJ2-1; D tentatively fits TRBD1 or TRBD2 (5 bases each). Germline assignment: CDR1 LNHDA and CDR2 SQIVND (reference sequence). The CDR3 extends over 15 amino acids. V was cut by 4 bases and J by 4 bases, with 14 bases left in between. DNA for the CDR3: TGTGCCAGTAGTAAGCCGAGGGACCCTTACAATGAGCAGTTCTTC. This sequence encodes CASSKPRDPYNEQFF.

In its sample, this clone was seen a few times. The chain employs TRBV14 and TRBJ1-6; D uncertain. Trimming took 5 bases from V and 8 from J, leaving 13 bases between them. The V gene's germline CDR1 is SGHDN and CDR2 FVKESK. This CDR3 spans 14 amino acids. The CDR3 protein is CASSGQMGYSPLHF. The DNA of the CDR3 is TGTGCCAGCAGCGGGCAGATGGGGTATTCACCCCTCCACTTT.

V usage is TRBV29-1 and J usage is TRBJ1-2; unclear D gene. The germline gives CDR1 SQVTM, CDR2 ANQGSEA. This CDR3 comprises 12 residues. V was clipped by 2 bases and J by 7 bases, with 11 bases between them. CDR3 sequence reads: CSVEPQVAGYTF. The CDR3 DNA follows: TGCAGCGTTGAACCCCAAGTCGCTGGCTACACCTTC. Full variable domain (remainder filled in from reference TRBV29-1 and TRBJ1-2): SAVISQKPSRDICQRGTSLTIQCQVDSQVTMMFWYRQQPGQSLTLIATANQGSEATYESGFVIDKFPISRPNLTFSTLTVSNMSPEDSSIYLCSVEPQVAGYTFGSGTRLTVV.

This chain links TRBV19 with TRBJ2-7, with 10 positions matching TRBD1. Trimming at V came to 4 bases and at J to 5 bases, leaving 14 bases not matched to a gene. Germline values: CDR1 LNHDA, CDR2 SQIVND (reference sequence). The CDR3 is 17 amino acids. CDR3 loop: CASSRYAMTGGSNEQYF. In nucleotides, the CDR3 is TGTGCCAGTAGTAGATACGCCATGACAGGGGGCTCTAACGAGCAGTACTTC.

This CDR3 is CASSATGIGNTIYF. The CDR3 coding sequence is TGTGCCAGCAGCGCAACAGGAATTGGAAACACCATATATTTT. This chain links TRBV9 with TRBJ1-3, with a weak D call TRBD1 (5 bases). V lost 3 bases to trimming and J lost 3 bases, with 10 bases between them. This CDR3 spans 14 amino acids. Per germline, CDR1 SGDLS and CDR2 YYNGEE.

This clone was recorded once. The chain uses TRBV19 and TRBJ2-3, with unresolved D. This CDR3 is 14 amino acids long. The germline V and J ends were trimmed by 1 base and 3 bases, with 8 bases remaining between them. Germline CDR1 is LNHDA and CDR2 is SQIVND (reference sequence). CDR3 loop: CASSIVGRTDTQYF. The CDR3 DNA is TGTGCCAGTAGTATAGTAGGGCGGACAGATACGCAGTATTTT.

This clone has only one observation. V gene TRBV7-9 combines with J gene TRBJ1-5; D not resolved. V was cut by 5 bases and J by 1 base, with 9 bases left in between. CDR1 and CDR2 from the germline V gene are SEHNR and FQNEAQ (reference sequence). This CDR3 is 14 amino acids long. CDR3 DNA sequence: TGTGCCAGCAGCCAACGTGGGAGCAATCAGCCCCAGCATTTT. Translating gives CASSQRGSNQPQHF.